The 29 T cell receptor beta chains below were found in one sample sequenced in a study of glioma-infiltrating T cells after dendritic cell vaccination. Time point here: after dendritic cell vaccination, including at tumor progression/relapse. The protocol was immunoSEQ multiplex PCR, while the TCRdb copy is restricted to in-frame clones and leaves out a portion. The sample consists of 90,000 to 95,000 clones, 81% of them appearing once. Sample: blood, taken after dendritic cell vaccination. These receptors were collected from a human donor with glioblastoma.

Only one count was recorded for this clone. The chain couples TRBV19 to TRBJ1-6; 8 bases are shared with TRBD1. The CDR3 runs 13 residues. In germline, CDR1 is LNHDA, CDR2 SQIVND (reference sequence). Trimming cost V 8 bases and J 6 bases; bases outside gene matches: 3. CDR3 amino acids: CASVGQGNSPLHF. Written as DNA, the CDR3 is TGTGCCAGTGTAGGACAGGGTAATTCACCCCTCCACTTT.

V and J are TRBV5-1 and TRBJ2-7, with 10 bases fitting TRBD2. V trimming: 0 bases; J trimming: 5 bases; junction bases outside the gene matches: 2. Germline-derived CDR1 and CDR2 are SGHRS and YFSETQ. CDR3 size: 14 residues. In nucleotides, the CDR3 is TGCGCCAGCAGCTTGGGGACTAGCGGAGACGAGCAGTACGTC. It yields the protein CASSLGTSGDEQYV.

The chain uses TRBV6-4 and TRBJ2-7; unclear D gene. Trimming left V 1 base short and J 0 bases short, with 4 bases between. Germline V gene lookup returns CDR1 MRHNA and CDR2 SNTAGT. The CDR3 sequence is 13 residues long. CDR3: CASSDFSSYEQYV. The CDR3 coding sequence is TGTGCCAGCAGTGACTTTAGCTCCTACGAGCAGTACGTC.

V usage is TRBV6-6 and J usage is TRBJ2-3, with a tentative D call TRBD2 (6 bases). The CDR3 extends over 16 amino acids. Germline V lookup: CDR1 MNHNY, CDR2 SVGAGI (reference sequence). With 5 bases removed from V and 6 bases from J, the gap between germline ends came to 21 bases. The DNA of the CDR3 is TGTGCCAGCAGTCTCGGGACTTCCCAGAGAGGGGATACGCAGTATTTT. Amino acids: CASSLGTSQRGDTQYF.

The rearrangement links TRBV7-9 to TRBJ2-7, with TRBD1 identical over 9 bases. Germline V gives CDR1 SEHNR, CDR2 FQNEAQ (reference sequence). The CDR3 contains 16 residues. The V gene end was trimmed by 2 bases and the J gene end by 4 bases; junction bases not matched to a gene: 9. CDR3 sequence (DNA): TGTGCCAGCAGCTTACCCCGGGGGGACAGGGTTTACGAGCAGTACGTC. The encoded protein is CASSLPRGDRVYEQYV.

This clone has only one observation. The CDR3 nucleotides are TGTGCCAGCAGCCAAGAAGGGACTAGCGGATACAATGAGCAGTTCTTC. It translates to CASSQEGTSGYNEQFF. This sequence joins TRBV4-2 and TRBJ2-1; 11 bases align to TRBD2. Trimming took 0 bases from V and 4 from J; bases not matched to a gene: 2. Looked up from germline, CDR1 is LGHNA and CDR2 is YNFKEQ. This CDR3 has 16 residues.

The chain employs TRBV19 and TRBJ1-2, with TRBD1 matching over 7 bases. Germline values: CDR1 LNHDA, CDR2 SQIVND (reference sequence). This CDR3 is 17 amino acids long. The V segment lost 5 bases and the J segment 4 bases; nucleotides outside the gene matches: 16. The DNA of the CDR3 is TGTGCCAGTAGTGCTAGAGAGGGACAGCTCGAGATCTATGGCTACACCTTC. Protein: CASSAREGQLEIYGYTF.

The DNA for the CDR3 is TGTGCCAGCAGTCTTGACAGGGAATTTAACTATGGCTACACCTTC. It is translated as CASSLDREFNYGYTF. This chain links TRBV7-9 with TRBJ1-2; 7 bases agree with TRBD1. The CDR3 totals 15 residues. With V trimmed by 6 bases and J by 1 base, 8 bases remained unmatched. The germline V gene has CDR1 SEHNR and CDR2 FQNEAQ (reference sequence). Full variable domain (missing parts from reference TRBV7-9 and TRBJ1-2): DTGVSQNPRHKITKRGQNVTFRCDPISEHNRLYWYRQTLGQGPEFLTYFQNEAQLEKSRLLSDRFSAERPKGSFSTLEIQRTEQGDSAMYLCASSLDREFNYGYTFGSGTRLTVV.

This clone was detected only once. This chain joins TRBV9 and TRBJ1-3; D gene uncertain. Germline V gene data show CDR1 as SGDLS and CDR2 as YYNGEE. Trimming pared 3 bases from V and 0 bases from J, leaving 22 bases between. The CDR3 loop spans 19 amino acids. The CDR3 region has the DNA TGTGCCAGCAGCGGAGTCCCCGGAGCTGGGAGCTACTCTGGAAACACCATATATTTT. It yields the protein CASSGVPGAGSYSGNTIYF. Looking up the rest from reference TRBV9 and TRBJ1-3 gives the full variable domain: DSGVTQTPKHLITATGQRVTLRCSPRSGDLSVYWYQQSLDQGLQFLIQYYNGEERAKGNILERFSAQQFPDLHSELNLSSLELGDSALYFCASSGVPGAGSYSGNTIYFGEGSWLTVV.

The CDR3 loop reads CASSQDFGTDFGKLFF. The CDR3, as DNA: TGTGCCAGCAGCCAAGACTTCGGGACAGACTTCGGAAAACTGTTTTTT. The chain carries TRBV4-2 and TRBJ1-4; 7 positions agree with TRBD1. The CDR3 has 16 residues. The trim removed 0 bases at V and 10 bases at J, leaving 11 bases unmatched. The germline V gene encodes CDR1 LGHNA and CDR2 YNFKEQ.

Written as DNA, the CDR3 is TGTGCCAGCAGTCTCATGACAGGGCGGGAAGAGACCCAGTACTTC. Translating it yields CASSLMTGREETQYF. V is TRBV2 and J is TRBJ2-5, with 7 bases matching TRBD1. V dropped 5 bases and J dropped 3; count of bases not matched to a gene: 9. The germline V gene encodes CDR1 SNHLY and CDR2 FYNNEI. The CDR3 loop spans 15 amino acids.

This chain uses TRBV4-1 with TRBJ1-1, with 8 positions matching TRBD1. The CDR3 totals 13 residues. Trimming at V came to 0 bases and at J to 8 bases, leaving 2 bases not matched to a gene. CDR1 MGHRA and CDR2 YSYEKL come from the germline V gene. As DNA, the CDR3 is TGCGCCAGCAGCCAAGACCAGGGGGCGGAAGCTTTCTTT. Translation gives CASSQDQGAEAFF.

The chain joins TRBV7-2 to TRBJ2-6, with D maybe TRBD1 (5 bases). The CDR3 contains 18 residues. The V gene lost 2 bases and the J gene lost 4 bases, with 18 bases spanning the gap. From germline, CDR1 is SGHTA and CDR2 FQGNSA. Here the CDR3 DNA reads TGTGCCAGCAGCTTAAGGCCAGGGTTAGGTAGCGGGGCCAACGTCCTGACTTTC. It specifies CASSLRPGLGSGANVLTF.

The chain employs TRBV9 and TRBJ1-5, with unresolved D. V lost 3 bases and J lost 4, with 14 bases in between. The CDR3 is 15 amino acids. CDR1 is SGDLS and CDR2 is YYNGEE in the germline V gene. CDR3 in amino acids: CASSAGSQVNQPQHF. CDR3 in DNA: TGTGCCAGCAGCGCGGGGAGCCAGGTAAATCAGCCCCAGCATTTT.

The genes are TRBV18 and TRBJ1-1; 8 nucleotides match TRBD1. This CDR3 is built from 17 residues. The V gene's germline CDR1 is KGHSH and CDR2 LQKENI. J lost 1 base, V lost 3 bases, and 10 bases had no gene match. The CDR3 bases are TGTGCCAGCTCACCGAAAGCGGACAGGGCTGCGAACACTGAAGCTTTCTTT. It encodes CASSPKADRAANTEAFF.

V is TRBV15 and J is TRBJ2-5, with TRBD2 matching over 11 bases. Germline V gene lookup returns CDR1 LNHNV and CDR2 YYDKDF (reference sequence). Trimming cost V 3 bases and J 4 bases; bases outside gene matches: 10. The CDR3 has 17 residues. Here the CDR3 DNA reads TGTGCCACCAGCAGTGGGAGAACTAGCGGGAGTGGAGAGACCCAGTACTTC. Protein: CATSSGRTSGSGETQYF.

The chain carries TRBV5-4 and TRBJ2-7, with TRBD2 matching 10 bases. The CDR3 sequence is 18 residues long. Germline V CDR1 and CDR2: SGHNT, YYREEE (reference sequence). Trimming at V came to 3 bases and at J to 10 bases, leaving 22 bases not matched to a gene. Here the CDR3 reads CASSSPGQSMSGRALQYV. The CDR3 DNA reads TGTGCCAGCAGCTCGCCGGGACAGAGTATGAGCGGGAGGGCCCTTCAGTACGTC.

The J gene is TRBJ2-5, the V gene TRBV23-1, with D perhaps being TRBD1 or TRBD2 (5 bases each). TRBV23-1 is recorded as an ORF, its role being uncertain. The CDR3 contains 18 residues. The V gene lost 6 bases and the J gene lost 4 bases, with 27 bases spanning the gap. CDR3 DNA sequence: TGCGCCAGCAGCCAAGGGGAAACTAGTGGGGTCATAGGAGAGACCCAGTACTTC. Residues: CASSQGETSGVIGETQYF.

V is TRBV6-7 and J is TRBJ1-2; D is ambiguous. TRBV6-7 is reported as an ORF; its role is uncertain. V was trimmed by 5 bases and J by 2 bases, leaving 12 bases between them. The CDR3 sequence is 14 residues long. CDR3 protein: CASSPETPNYGYTF. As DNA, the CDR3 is TGTGCCAGCAGTCCCGAGACACCGAACTATGGCTACACCTTC.

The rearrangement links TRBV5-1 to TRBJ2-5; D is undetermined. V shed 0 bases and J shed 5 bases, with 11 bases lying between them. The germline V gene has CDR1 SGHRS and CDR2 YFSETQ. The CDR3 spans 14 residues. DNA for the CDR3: TGCGCCAGCAGCTTGGGAGAGTTATTGGAGACCCAGTACTTC. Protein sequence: CASSLGELLETQYF.

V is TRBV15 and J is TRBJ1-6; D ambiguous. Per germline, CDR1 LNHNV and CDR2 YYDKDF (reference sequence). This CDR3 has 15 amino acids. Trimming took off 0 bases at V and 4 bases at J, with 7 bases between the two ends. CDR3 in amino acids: CATSRDRSYNSPLHF. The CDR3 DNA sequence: TGTGCCACCAGCAGAGATCGCAGTTATAATTCACCCCTCCACTTT. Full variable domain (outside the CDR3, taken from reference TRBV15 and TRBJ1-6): DAMVIQNPRYQVTQFGKPVTLSCSQTLNHNVMYWYQQKSSQAPKLLFHYYDKDFNNEADTPDNFQSRRPNTSFCFLDIRSPGLGDTAMYLCATSRDRSYNSPLHFGNGTRLTVT.

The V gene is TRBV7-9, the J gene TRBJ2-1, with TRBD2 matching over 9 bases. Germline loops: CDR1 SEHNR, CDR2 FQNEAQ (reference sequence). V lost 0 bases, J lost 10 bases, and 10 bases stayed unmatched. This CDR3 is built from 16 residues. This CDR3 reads CASSLALAGGPGEQFF. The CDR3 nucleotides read TGTGCCAGCAGCTTAGCGCTGGCGGGAGGGCCGGGGGAGCAGTTCTTC. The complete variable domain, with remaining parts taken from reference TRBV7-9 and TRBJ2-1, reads DTGVSQNPRHKITKRGQNVTFRCDPISEHNRLYWYRQTLGQGPEFLTYFQNEAQLEKSRLLSDRFSAERPKGSFSTLEIQRTEQGDSAMYLCASSLALAGGPGEQFFGPGTRLTVL.

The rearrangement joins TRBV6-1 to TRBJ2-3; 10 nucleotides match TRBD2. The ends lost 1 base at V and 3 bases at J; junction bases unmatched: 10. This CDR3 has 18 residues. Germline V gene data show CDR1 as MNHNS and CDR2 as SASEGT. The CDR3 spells CASSEVRLAGWRTDTQYF. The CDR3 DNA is TGTGCCAGCAGTGAAGTTCGACTAGCGGGTTGGAGAACAGATACGCAGTATTTT.

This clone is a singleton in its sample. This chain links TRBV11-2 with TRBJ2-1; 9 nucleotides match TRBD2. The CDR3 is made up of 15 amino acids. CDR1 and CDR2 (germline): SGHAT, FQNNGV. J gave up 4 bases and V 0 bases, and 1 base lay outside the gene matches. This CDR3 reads CASSLERGGYNEQFF. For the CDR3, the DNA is TGTGCCAGCAGCTTAGAGCGGGGGGGATACAATGAGCAGTTCTTC.

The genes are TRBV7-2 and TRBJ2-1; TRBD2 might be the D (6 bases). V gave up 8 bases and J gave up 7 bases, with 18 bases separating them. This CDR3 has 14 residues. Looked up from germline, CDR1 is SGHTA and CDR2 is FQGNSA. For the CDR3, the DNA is TGTGCCAGCTCTCGGTGGGGGGTGTCAAATGAGCAGTTCTTC. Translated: CASSRWGVSNEQFF.

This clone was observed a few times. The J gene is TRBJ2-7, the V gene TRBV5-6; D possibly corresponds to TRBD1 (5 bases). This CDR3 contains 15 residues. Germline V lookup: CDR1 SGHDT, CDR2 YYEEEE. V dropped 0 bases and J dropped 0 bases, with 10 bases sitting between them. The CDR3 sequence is CASSLGGRVSYEQYV. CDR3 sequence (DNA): TGTGCCAGCAGCTTGGGGGGCAGGGTCTCCTACGAGCAGTACGTC.

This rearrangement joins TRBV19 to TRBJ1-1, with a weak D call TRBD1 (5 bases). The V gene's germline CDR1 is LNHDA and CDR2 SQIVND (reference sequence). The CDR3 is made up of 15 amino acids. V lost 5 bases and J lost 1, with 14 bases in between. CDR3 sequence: CASSPRTHRNTEAFF. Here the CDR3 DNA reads TGTGCCAGTAGTCCGAGGACACATCGGAACACTGAAGCTTTCTTT.

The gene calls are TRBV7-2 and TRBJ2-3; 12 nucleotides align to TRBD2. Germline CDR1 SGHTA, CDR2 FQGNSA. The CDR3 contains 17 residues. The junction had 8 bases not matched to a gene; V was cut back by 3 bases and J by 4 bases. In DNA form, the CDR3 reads TGTGCCAGCAGCTTTGCCCCGACTAGCGGGGGAGCAGATACGCAGTATTTT. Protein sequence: CASSFAPTSGGADTQYF. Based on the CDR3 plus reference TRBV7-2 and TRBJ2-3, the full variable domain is GAGVSQSPSNKVTEKGKDVELRCDPISGHTALYWYRQSLGQGLEFLIYFQGNSAPDKSGLPSDRFSAERTGGSVSTLTIQRTQQEDSAVYLCASSFAPTSGGADTQYFGPGTRLTVL.

CDR3 in DNA: TGTGCCAGCAGCTTACTGCAGGATCCAACCTACGAGCAGTACTTC. Translating it yields CASSLLQDPTYEQYF. The chain carries TRBV7-9 and TRBJ2-7, with unresolved D. The germline V and J ends were trimmed by 2 bases and 2 bases, with 13 bases remaining between them. The V gene's germline CDR1 is SEHNR and CDR2 FQNEAQ (reference sequence). The CDR3 length is 15 residues.